This TCR beta chain comes out of a study of T-cell reconstitution after alpha-beta-depleted transplantation in children. The CDR3 has 18 residues. CDR1 and CDR2 from the germline V gene are DFQATT and SNEGSKA (reference sequence). V was cut by 3 bases and J by 0 bases, with 21 bases left in between. Construction of the TCRbeta library involved unique molecular identifiers. Via MiXCR, TCRdb re-called the PCR reads, giving one row per CDR3 protein. The sample has about 980,000 distinct CDR3 sequences, around 30% seen once. The material sequenced was PBMCs, mostly from graft donor cells, taken 360 days after TCRalphabeta/CD19-depleted stem cell transplant. This clonotype was obtained from a boy in the first two years of life who had a stem cell transplant for SCID, so the T cells may come from the graft donor. This chain links TRBV20-1 with TRBJ1-5; D is ambiguous. The CDR3 DNA is TGCAGTGCTAGTCTAAGGACTGGGATTTGGGATAGCAATCAGCCCCAGCATTTT. It codes for CSASLRTGIWDSNQPQHF.